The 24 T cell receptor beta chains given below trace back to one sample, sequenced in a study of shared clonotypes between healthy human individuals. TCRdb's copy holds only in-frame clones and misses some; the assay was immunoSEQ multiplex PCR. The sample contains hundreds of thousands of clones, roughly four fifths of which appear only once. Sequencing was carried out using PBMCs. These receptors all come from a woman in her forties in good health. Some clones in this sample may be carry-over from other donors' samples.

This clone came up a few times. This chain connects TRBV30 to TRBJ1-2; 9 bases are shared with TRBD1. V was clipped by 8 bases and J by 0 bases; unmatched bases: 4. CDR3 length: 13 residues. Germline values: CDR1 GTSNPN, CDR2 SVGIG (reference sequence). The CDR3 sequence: CAGRQGANYGYTF. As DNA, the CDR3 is TGTGCCGGTAGACAGGGGGCTAACTATGGCTACACCTTC.

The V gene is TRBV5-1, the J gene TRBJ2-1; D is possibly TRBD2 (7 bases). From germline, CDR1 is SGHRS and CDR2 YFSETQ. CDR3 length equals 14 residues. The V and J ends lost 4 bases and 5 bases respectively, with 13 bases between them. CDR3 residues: CASSTQGGDNEQFF. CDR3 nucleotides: TGCGCCAGCAGCACACAGGGAGGGGACAATGAGCAGTTCTTC.

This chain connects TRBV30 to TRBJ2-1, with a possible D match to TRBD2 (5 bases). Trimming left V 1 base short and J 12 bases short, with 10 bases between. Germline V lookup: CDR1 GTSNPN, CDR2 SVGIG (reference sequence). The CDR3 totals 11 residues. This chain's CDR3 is CAWSAAVVQFF. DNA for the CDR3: TGTGCCTGGAGTGCAGCGGTTGTGCAGTTCTTC.

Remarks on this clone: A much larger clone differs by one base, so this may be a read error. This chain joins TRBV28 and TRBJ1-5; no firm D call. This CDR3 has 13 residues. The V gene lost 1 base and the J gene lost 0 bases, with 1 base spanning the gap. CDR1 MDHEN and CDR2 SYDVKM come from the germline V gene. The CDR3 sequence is CASSLYSNQPQHF. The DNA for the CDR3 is TGTGCCAGCAGTTTATATAGCAATCAGCCCCAGCATTTT. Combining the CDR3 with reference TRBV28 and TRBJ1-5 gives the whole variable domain DVKVTQSSRYLVKRTGEKVFLECVQDMDHENMFWYRQDPGLGLRLIYFSYDVKMKEKGDIPEGYSVSREKKERFSLILESASTNQTSMYLCASSLYSNQPQHFGDGTRLSIL.

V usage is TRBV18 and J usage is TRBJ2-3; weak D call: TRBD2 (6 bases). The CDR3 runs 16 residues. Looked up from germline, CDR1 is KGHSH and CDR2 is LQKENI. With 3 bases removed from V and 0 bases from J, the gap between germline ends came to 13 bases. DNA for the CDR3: TGTGCCAGCTCACCCGACGGGACTCTTAGCACAGATACGCAGTATTTT. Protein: CASSPDGTLSTDTQYF.

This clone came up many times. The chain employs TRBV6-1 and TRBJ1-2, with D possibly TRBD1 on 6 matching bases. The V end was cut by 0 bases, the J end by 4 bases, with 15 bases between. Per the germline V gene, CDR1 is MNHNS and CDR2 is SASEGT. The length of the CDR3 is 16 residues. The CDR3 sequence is CASSEAADRGFYGYTF. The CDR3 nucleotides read TGTGCCAGCAGTGAAGCGGCGGACAGAGGATTCTATGGCTACACCTTC.

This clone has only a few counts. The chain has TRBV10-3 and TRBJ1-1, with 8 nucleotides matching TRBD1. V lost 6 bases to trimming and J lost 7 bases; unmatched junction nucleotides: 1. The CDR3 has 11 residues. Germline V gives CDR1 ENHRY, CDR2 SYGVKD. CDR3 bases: TGTGCCATCAGCGGACAGGGTGAAGCTTTCTTT. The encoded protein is CAISGQGEAFF.

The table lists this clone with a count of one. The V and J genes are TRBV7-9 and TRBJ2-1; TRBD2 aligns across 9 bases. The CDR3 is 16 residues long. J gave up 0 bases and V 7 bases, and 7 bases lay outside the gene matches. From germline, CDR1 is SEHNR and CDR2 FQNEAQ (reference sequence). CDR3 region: CASNPTSGLSYNEQFF. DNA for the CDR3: TGTGCCAGCAACCCCACTAGCGGGCTCTCCTACAATGAGCAGTTCTTC.

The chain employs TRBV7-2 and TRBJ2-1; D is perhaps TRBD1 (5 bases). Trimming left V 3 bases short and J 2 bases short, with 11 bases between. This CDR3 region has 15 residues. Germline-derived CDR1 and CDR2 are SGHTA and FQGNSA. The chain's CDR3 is CASSLGRATYNEQFF. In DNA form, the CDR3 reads TGTGCCAGCAGCTTGGGCAGGGCCACCTACAATGAGCAGTTCTTC.

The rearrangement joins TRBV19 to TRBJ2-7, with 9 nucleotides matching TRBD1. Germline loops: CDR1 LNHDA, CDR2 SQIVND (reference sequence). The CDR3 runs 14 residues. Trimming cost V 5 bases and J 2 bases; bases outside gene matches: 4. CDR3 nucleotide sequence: TGTGCCAGTAGTCCGGGACAGGGTCCCTACGAGCAGTACTTC. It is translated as CASSPGQGPYEQYF.

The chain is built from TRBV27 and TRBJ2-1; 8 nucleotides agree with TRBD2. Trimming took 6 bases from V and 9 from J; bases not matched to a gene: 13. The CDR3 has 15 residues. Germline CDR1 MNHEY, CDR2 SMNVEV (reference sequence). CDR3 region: CASSRSSGSFGEQFF. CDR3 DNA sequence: TGTGCCAGCAGCCGGTCCAGCGGGAGTTTTGGTGAGCAGTTCTTC.

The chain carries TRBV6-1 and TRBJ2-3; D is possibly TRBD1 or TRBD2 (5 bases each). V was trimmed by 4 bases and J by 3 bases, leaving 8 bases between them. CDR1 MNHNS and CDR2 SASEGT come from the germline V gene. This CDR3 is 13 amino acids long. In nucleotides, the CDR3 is TGTGCCAGCAGTGTTGAGGGGACAGATACGCAGTATTTT. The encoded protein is CASSVEGTDTQYF.

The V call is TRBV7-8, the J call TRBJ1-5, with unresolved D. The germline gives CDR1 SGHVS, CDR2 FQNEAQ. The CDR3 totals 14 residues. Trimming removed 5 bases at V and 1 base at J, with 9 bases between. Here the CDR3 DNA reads TGTGCCAGCAGCCCTGGACGGAGCAATCAGCCCCAGCATTTT. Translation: CASSPGRSNQPQHF.

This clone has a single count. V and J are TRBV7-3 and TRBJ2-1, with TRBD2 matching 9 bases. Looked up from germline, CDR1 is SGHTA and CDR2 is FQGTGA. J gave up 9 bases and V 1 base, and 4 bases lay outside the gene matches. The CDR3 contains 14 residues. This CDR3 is CASSLRAGGSEQFF. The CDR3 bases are TGTGCCAGCAGCTTAAGAGCGGGAGGAAGTGAGCAGTTCTTC. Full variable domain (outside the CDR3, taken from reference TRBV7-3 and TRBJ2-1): GAGVSQTPSNKVTEKGKYVELRCDPISGHTALYWYRQSLGQGPEFLIYFQGTGAADDSGLPNDRFFAVRPEGSVSTLKIQRTERGDSAVYLCASSLRAGGSEQFFGPGTRLTVL.

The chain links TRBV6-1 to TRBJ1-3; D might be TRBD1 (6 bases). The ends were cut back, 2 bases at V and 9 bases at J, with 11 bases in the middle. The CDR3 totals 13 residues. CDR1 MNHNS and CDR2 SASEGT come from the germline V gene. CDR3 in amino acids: CASSERGVRTIYF. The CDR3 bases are TGTGCCAGCAGTGAAAGGGGGGTCCGCACCATATATTTT.

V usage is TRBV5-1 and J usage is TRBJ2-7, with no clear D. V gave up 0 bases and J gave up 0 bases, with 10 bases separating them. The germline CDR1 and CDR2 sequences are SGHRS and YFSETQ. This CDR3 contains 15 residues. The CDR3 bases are TGCGCCAGCAGCTTGGGCGGAGCTGGCTCCTACGAGCAGTACTTC. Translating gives CASSLGGAGSYEQYF. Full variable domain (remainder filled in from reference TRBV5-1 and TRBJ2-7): KAGVTQTPRYLIKTRGQQVTLSCSPISGHRSVSWYQQTPGQGLQFLFEYFSETQRNKGNFPGRFSGRQFSNSRSEMNVSTLELGDSALYLCASSLGGAGSYEQYFGPGTRLTVT.

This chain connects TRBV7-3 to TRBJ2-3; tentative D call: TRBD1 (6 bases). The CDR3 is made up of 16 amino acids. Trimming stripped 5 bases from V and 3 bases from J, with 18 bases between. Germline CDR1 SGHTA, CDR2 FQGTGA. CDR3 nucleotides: TGTGCCAGCAGCCCGACGCAGGGGATGGGGACAGATACGCAGTATTTT. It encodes CASSPTQGMGTDTQYF.

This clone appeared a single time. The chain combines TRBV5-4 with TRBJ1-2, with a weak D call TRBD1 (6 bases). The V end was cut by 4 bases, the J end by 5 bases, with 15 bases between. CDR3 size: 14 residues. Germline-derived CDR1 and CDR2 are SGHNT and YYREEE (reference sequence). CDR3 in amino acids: CASSRRTELYGYTF. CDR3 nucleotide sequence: TGTGCCAGCAGCCGTAGGACAGAGCTTTATGGCTACACCTTC.

For the CDR3, the DNA is TGTGCCAGCAGCTTAAGTCCAGGTAGCTACGAGCAGTACTTC. This translates into CASSLSPGSYEQYF. The chain carries TRBV7-3 and TRBJ2-7; D not resolved. CDR1 is SGHTA and CDR2 is FQGTGA in the germline V gene. The CDR3 extends over 14 amino acids. V lost 1 base to trimming and J lost 3 bases, with 10 bases between them.

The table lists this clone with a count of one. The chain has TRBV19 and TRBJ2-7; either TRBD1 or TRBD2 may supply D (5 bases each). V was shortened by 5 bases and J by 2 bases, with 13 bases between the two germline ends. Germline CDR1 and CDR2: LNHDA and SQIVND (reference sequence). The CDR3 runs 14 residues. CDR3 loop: CASSLGTSPYEQYF. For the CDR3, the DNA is TGTGCCAGTAGTCTAGGGACGTCCCCCTACGAGCAGTACTTC.

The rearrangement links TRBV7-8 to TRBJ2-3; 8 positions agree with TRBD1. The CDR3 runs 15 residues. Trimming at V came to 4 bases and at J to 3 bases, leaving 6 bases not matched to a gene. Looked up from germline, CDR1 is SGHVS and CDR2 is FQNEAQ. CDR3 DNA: TGTGCCAGCAGCTCGGACAGGGTATTTACAGATACGCAGTATTTT. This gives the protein CASSSDRVFTDTQYF.

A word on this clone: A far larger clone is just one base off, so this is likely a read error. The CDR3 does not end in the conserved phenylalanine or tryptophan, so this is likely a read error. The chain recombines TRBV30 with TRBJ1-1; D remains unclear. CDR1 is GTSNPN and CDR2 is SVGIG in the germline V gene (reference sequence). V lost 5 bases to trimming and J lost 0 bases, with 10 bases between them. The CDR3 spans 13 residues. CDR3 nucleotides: TGTGCCTGGGACTGGAACATGAACACTGAAGCTTTCTTA. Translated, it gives CAWDWNMNTEAFL.

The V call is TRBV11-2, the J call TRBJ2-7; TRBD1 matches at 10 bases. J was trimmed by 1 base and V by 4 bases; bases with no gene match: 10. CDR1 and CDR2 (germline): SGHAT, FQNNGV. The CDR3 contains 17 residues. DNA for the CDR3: TGTGCCAGCAGCTCACGTCCCGGGACAGGGGAGTCCTACGAGCAGTACTTC. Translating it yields CASSSRPGTGESYEQYF.

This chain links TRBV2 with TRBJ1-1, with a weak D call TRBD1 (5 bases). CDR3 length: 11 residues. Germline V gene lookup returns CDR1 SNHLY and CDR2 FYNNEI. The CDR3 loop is CAQGRDTEAFF. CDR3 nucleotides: TGTGCTCAGGGTAGGGACACTGAAGCTTTCTTT.